This TCR beta chain was observed in a study of T cells in localized non-small cell lung cancer. The CDR3 totals 15 residues. The V gene's germline CDR1 is SGHAT and CDR2 FQNNGV. V lost 5 bases and J lost 3; bases outside the gene matches: 5. Regarding the study as a whole: T cell clonality was highest in uninvolved adjacent lung, above tumor. Multi-region tumor sequencing was not done, so intratumor heterogeneity could not be excluded.

Using immunoSEQ multiplex PCR, the repertoire was profiled, and TCRdb retains in-frame clones only, with some absent. The sample holds about 54,000 clones, approximately 82% seen once. About this clone: Its specificity is not known.

The V and J genes are TRBV11-2 and TRBJ2-7; TRBD2 agrees at 12 bases. Sequences were derived from peripheral blood, sampled before any cancer treatment. The clonotype was recovered from a female donor older than 55 with stage II squamous cell lung carcinoma. The CDR3 bases are TGTGCCAGCAGCCTGACTAGCGGGGGAGTCTACGAGCAGTACTTC. It codes for CASSLTSGGVYEQYF.